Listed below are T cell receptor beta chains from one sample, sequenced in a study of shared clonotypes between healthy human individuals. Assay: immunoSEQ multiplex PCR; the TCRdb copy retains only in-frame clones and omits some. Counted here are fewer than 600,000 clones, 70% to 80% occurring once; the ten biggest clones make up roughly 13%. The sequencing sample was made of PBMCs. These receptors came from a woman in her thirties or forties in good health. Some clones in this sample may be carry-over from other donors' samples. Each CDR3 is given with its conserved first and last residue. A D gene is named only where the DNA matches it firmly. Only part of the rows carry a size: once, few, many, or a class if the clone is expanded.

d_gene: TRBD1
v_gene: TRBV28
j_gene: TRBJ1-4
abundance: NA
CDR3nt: TGTGCCAGCAGCAACAGGGGGACTAATGAAAAACTGTTTTTT
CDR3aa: CASSNRGTNEKLFF

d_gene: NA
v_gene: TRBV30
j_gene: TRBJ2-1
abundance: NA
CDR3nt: TGTGCCTGGAGCGCTCCCTACGGACAAAGCGGCTCATACAATGAGCAGTTCTTC
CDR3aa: CAWSAPYGQSGSYNEQFF

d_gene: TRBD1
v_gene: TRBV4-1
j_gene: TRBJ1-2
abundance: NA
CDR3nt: TGCGCCAGCAGCCCCAGGGACAGCTCCGACTATGGCTACACCTTC
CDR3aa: CASSPRDSSDYGYTF

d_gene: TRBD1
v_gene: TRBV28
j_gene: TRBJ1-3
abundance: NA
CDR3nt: TGTGCCAGCAGTCCCGGACAGGGTGGGTCTGGAAACACCATATATTTT
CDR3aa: CASSPGQGGSGNTIYF

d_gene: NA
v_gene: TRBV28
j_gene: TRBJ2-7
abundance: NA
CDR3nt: TGTGCCAGCAGTCGCTACGAGCAGTACTTC
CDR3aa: CASSRYEQYF

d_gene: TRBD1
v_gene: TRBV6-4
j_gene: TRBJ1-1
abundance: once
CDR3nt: TGTGCCAGCAGTGAGACCCGCCGGGACAGGCAAGTTTTGATGAACACTGAAGCTTTCTTT
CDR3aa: CASSETRRDRQVLMNTEAFF

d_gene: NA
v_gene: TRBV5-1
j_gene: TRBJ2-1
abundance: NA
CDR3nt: TGCGCCAGCAGTCCCGACCTTAAAGCCTACAATGAGCAGTTCTTC
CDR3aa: CASSPDLKAYNEQFF

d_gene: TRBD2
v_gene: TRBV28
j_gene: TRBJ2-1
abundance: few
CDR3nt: TGTGCCAGCAGTCCTCATCCGGGACTAGCGGCACATGAGCAGTTCTTC
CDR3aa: CASSPHPGLAAHEQFF

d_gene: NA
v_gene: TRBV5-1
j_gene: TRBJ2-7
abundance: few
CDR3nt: TGCGCCAGCAGCTTGGAGGTTTCCTACGAGCAGTACTTC
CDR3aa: CASSLEVSYEQYF

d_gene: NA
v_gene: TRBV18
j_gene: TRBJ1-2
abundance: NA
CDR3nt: TGTGCCAGCTCACCAGAAGGGCGCTATGGCTACACCTTC
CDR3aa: CASSPEGRYGYTF

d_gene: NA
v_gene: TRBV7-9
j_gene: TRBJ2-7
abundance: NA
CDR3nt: TGTGCCAGCAGCCCAATGTCCTACGAGCAGTACTTC
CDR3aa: CASSPMSYEQYF

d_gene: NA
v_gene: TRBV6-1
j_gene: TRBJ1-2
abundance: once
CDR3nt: TGTGCCAGCAGACCCAGGACAGCTTCTAACTATGGCTACACCTTC
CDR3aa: CASRPRTASNYGYTF

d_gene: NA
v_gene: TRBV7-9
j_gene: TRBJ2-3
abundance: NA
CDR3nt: TGTGCCAGCAGCTTAGTGGGGGAAAGCACAGATACGCAGTATTTT
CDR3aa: CASSLVGESTDTQYF

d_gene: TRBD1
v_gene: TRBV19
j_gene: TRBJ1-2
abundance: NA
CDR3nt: TGTGCCAGTAGTATACAGGGGGTTACTAACTATGGCTACACCTTC
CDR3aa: CASSIQGVTNYGYTF

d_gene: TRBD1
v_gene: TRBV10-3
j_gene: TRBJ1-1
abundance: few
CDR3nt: TGTGCCATCAGTGAACAGGGGTCTGAAGCTTTCTTT
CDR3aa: CAISEQGSEAFF

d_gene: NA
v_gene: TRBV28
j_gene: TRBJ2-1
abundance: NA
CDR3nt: TGTGCCGGTGGCCGGGGATTATACAATGAGCAGTTCTTC
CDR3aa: CAGGRGLYNEQFF

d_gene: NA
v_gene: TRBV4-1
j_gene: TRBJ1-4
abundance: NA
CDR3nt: TGCGCCAGCAGCCAAGATGGTCGAAGTAATGAAAAACTGTTTTTT
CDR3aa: CASSQDGRSNEKLFF

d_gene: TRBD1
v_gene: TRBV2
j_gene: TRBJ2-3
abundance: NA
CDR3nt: TGTGCCAGCAGCCAAAGGACAGGGATCACAGATACGCAGTATTTT
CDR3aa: CASSQRTGITDTQYF

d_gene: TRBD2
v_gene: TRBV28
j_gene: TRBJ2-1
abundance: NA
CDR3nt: TGTGCCAGCAGTTTAGGTTCAGCTAGCGGGTTCAATGAGCAGTTCTTC
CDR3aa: CASSLGSASGFNEQFF

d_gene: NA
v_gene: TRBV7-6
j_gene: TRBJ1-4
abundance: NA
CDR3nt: TGTGCCAGCAGCCAGGGTTTAGGGGGTGAAAAACTGTTTTTT
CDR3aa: CASSQGLGGEKLFF

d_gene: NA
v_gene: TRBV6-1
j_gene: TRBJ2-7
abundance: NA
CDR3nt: TGTGCCAGCAGTGAAGCGGTCCCTCTTCGCGAGCAGTACTTC
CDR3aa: CASSEAVPLREQYF

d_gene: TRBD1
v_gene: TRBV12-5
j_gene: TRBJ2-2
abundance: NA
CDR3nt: TGTGCTAGTGGTTTGGGACAGGGAAACACCGGGGAGCTGTTTTTT
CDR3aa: CASGLGQGNTGELFF

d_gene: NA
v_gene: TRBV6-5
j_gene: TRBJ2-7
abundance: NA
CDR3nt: TGTGCCAGCAAACTCGGTAGCTCCTACGAGCAGTACTTC
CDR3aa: CASKLGSSYEQYF

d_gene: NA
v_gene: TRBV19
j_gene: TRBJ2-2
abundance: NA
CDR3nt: TGTGCCAGTAGTGAGACGGGGGCCGGGGAGCTGTTTTTT
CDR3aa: CASSETGAGELFF

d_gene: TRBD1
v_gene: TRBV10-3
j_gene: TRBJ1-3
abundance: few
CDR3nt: TGTGCCATCAGGGTCCTCACAGGGGTTAGCTCTGGAAACACCATATATTTT
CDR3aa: CAIRVLTGVSSGNTIYF

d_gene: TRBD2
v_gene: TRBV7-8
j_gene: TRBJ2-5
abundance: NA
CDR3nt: TGTGCCAGCAGCACGGGACTAGCGGGAGCGGGCGAGACCCAGTACTTC
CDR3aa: CASSTGLAGAGETQYF

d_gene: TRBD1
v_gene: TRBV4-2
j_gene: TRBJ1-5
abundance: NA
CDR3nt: TGTGCCAGCAGCACACACTTGGACAGGGATCAGCCCCAGCATTTT
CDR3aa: CASSTHLDRDQPQHF

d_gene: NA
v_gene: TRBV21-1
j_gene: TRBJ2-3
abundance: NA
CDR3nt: TGTGCCAGCAGCAATACGCAGGGGTCTGGGACAGATACGCAGTATTTT
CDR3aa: CASSNTQGSGTDTQYF

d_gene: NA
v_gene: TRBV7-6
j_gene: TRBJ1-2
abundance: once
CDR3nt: TGTGCCAGCAGCTTAGCGGGGGCAGCCTATGGCTACACCTTC
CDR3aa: CASSLAGAAYGYTF

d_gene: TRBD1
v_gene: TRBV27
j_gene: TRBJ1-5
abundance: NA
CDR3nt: TGTGCCAGCAGTATACAAACAGGGGTAAATCAGCCCCAGCATTTT
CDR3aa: CASSIQTGVNQPQHF

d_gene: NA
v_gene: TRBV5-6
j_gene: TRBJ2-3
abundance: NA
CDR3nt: TGTGCCAGCAGCTTGAATTTGGAGAGCACAGATACGCAGTATTTT
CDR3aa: CASSLNLESTDTQYF

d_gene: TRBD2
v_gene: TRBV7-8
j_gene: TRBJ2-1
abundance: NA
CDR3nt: TGTGCCAGCAGCTTAGCGGCGACTAGCGGCTACAATGAGCAGTTCTTC
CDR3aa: CASSLAATSGYNEQFF

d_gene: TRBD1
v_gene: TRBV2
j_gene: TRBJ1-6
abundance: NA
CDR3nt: TGTGCCAGCAGTGCCTACGGACAGGACCTAAATTCACCCCTCCACTTT
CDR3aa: CASSAYGQDLNSPLHF

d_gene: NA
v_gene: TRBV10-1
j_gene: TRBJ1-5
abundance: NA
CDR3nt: TGCGCCAACCCCTGGCCCCAGCATTTT
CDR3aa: CANPWPQHF

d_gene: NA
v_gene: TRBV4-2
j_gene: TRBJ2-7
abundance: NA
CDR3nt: TGTGCCAGCAGCTTGTTAGAATCCTACGAGCAGTACTTC
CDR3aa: CASSLLESYEQYF

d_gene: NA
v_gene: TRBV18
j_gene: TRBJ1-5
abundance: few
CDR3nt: TGTGCCAGCTCACCGGCGGGGGGCAATCAGCCCCAGCATTTT
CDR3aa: CASSPAGGNQPQHF

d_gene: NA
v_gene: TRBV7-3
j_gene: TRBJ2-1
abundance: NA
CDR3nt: TGTGCCAGCAGCTTATCACCCAGCTCCTACAATGAGCAGTTCTTC
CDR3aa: CASSLSPSSYNEQFF

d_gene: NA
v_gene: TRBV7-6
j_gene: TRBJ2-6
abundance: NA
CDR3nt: TGTGCCAGCGTCTCTGGGGCCAACGTCCTGACTTTC
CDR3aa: CASVSGANVLTF

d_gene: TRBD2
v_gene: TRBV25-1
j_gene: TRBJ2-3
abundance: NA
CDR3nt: TGTGCCAGCAGTGAACGTAGAGCGGGAAGGACAGATACGCAGTATTTT
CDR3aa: CASSERRAGRTDTQYF

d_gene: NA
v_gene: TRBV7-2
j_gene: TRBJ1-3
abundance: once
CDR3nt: TGTGCCAGCAGCTTAGGGTATAAGGGGCAACCCAGAAACACCATATATTTT
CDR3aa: CASSLGYKGQPRNTIYF

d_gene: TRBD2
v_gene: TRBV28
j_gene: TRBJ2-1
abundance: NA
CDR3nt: TGTGCCAGCAGTGGATATAGCGGGAGTTTTTACAATGAGCAGTTCTTC
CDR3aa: CASSGYSGSFYNEQFF

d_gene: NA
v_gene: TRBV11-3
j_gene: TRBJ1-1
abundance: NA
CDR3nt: TGTGCCAGCAGCCAAACAGGTCGCACTGAAGCTTTCTTT
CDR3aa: CASSQTGRTEAFF